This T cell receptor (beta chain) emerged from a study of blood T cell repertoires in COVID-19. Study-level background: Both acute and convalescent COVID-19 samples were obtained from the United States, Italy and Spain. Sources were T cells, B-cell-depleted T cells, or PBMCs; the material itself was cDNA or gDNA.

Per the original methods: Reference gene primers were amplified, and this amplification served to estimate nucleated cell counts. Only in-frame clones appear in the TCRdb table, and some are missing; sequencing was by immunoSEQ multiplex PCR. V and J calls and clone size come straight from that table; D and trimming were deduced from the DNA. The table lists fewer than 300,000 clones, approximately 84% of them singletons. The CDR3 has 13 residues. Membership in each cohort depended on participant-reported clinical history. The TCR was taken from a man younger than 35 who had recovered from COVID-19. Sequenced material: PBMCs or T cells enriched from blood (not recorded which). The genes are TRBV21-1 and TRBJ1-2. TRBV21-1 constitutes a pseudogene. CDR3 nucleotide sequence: TGTGCCAGCAGCAAAGGAGGGCACTCTGGCTACACCTTC. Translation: CASSKGGHSGYTF.